Reported below is one TCR beta chain. These data are taken from a study of type 1 and type 2 diabetes patients. Germline assignment: CDR1 MDHEN and CDR2 SYDVKM. Deletions cut 6 bases from V and 4 bases from J, with 11 bases between. The CDR3 spans 13 residues. PCR was run on genomic DNA. Multiplex PCR with 30 forward and 13 reverse primers amplified the TCR beta CDR3. TCRdb reanalysed the multiplex PCR reads using MiXCR and keeps one entry per CDR3 protein. Of 250,000 to 300,000 distinct CDR3 sequences in the sample, roughly 48% were seen once. All diabetic donors were classified as either type 1 or type 2 diabetes. No donor had another autoimmune disease or recent infection within four weeks.

This chain uses TRBV28 with TRBJ2-3; D may match TRBD1 or TRBD2 (5 bases each). The sequence was collected from a man aged 18 to 29 with type 2 diabetes. Material: peripheral blood mononuclear cells (PBMCs). CDR3 sequence: CASSHGTADTQYF. DNA of the CDR3: TGTGCCAGCAGCCACGGGACCGCAGATACGCAGTATTTT.